The sequence of this T cell receptor (beta chain) was determined in a study of blood T cell repertoires in COVID-19. Trimming pared 1 base from V and 1 base from J, leaving 15 bases between. The CDR3 spans 17 residues. Per germline, CDR1 SGHTA and CDR2 FQGNSA. Data came from immunoSEQ multiplex PCR; TCRdb stores just in-frame clones and leaves some out. This table holds about 150,000 clones, approximately 90% found once. This receptor was obtained from a woman aged 45-65 years with active or convalescent COVID-19. Input material: peripheral blood. The chain employs TRBV7-2 and TRBJ2-3; D perhaps matches TRBD2 (7 bases). The CDR3 loop reads CASSLVGGGRGTDTQYF. Here the CDR3 DNA reads TGTGCCAGCAGCTTAGTAGGGGGGGGCCGAGGCACAGATACGCAGTATTTT.